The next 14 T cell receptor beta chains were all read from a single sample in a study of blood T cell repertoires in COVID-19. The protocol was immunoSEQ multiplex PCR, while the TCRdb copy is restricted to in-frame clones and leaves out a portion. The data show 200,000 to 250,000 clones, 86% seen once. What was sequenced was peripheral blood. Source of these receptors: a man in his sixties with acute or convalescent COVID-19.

CDR3 sequence (DNA): TGTGCCAGCAGCTTAGGGTCACAGGGGGGCTGGGAGACCCAGTACTTC. This sequence encodes CASSLGSQGGWETQYF. The gene calls are TRBV7-2 and TRBJ2-5, with 8 bases that match TRBD1. With 1 base clipped from V and 5 bases from J, the junction kept 9 bases outside the gene matches. CDR3 length: 16 amino acids. CDR1 SGHTA and CDR2 FQGNSA come from the germline V gene.

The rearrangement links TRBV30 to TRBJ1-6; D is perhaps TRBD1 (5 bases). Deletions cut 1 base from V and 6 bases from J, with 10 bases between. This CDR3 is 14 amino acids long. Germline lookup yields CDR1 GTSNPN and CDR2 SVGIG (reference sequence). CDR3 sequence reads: CAWSGGRTNSPLHF. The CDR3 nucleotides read TGTGCCTGGAGTGGGGGCCGGACTAATTCACCCCTCCACTTT.

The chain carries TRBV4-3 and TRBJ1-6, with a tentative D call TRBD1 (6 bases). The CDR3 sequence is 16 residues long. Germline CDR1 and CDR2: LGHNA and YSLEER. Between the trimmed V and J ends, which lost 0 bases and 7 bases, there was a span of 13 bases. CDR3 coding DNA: TGCGCCAGCAGCCAAGATCCCCTTCAGGGGAATTCACCCCTCCACTTT. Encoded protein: CASSQDPLQGNSPLHF.

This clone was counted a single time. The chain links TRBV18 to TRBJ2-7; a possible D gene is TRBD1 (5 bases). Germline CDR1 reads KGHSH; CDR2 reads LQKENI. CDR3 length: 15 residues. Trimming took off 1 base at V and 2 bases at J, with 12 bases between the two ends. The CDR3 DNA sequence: TGTGCCAGCTCACCACTTCGAGACAGTCCCTACGAGCAGTACTTC. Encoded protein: CASSPLRDSPYEQYF.

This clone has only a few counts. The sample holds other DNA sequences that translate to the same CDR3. CDR3 sequence (DNA): TGTGCCAGCAGCTTAGATAGAGATACTGAAGCTTTCTTT. Translating it yields CASSLDRDTEAFF. This chain joins TRBV11-2 and TRBJ1-1, with D hard to call. The CDR3 extends over 13 amino acids. Germline loops: CDR1 SGHAT, CDR2 FQNNGV. V lost 0 bases and J lost 5, with 7 bases in between.

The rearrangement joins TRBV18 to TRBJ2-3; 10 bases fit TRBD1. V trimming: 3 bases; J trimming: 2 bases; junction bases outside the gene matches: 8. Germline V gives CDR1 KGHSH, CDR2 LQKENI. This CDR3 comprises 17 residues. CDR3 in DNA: TGTGCCAGCTCACCTCTTCCGGGACAGGGGCCCACAGATACGCAGTATTTT. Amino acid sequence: CASSPLPGQGPTDTQYF.

CDR3 amino acids: CATLELVRAEAFF. The CDR3 region has the DNA TGTGCCACCCTAGAACTTGTGAGGGCTGAAGCTTTCTTT. This chain joins TRBV28 and TRBJ1-1, with D unclear. The CDR3 has 13 residues. V gave up 10 bases and J gave up 6 bases, with 18 bases separating them. Per germline, CDR1 MDHEN and CDR2 SYDVKM.

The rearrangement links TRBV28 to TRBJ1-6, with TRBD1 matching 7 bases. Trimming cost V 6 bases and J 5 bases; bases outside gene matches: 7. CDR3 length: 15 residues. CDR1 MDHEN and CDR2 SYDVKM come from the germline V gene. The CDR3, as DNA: TGTGCCAGCAGGATACAGGGGAGGAATAATTCACCCCTCCACTTT. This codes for CASRIQGRNNSPLHF.

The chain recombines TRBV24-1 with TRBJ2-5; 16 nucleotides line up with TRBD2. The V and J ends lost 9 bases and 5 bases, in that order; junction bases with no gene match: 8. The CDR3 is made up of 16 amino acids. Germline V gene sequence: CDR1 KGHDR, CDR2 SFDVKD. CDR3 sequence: CATGTSGRAGRETQYF. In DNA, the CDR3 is TGTGCCACCGGGACTAGCGGGAGGGCCGGGAGGGAGACCCAGTACTTC.

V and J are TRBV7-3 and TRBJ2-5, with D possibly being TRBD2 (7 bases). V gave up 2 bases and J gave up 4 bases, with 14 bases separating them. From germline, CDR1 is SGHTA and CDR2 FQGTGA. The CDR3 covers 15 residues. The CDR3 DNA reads TGTGCCAGCAGCTTATCTGGGGAGGGGGGAGAGACCCAGTACTTC. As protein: CASSLSGEGGETQYF. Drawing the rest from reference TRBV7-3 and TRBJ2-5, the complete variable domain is GAGVSQTPSNKVTEKGKYVELRCDPISGHTALYWYRQSLGQGPEFLIYFQGTGAADDSGLPNDRFFAVRPEGSVSTLKIQRTERGDSAVYLCASSLSGEGGETQYFGPGTRLLVL.

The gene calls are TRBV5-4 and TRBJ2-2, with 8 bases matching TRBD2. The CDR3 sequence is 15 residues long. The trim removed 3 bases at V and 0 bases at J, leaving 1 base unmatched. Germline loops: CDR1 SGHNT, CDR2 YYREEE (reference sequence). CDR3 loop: CASSSGLANTGELFF. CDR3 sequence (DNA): TGTGCCAGCAGCTCGGGACTAGCGAACACCGGGGAGCTGTTTTTT.

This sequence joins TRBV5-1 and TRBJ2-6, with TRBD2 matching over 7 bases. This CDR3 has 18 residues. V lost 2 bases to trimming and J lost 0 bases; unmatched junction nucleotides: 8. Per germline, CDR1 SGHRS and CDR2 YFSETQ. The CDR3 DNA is TGCGCCAGCAGCTTTTCTAGCGGCCCTAGCTCTGGGGCCAACGTCCTGACTTTC. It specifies CASSFSSGPSSGANVLTF.

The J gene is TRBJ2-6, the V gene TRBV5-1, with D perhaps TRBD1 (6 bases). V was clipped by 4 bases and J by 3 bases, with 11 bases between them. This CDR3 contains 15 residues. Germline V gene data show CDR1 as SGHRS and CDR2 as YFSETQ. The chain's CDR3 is CASSVDRSGANVLTF. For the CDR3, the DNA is TGCGCCAGCAGCGTCGACAGGAGTGGGGCCAACGTCCTGACTTTC.

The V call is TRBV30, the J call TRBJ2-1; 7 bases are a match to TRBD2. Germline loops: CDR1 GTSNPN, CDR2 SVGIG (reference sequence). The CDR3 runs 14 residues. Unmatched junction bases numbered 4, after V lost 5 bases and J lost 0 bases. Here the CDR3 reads CAWGGGSSYNEQFF. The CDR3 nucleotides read TGTGCCTGGGGTGGCGGGAGCTCCTACAATGAGCAGTTCTTC. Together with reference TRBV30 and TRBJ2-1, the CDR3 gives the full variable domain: SQTIHQWPATLVQPVGSPLSLECTVEGTSNPNLYWYRQAAGRGLQLLFYSVGIGQISSEVPQNLSASRPQDRQFILSSKKLLLSDSGFYLCAWGGGSSYNEQFFGPGTRLTVL.